This T cell receptor (beta chain) appears in the sequencing data of a study of T cells in Graves' hyperthyroidism and ophthalmopathy. Aged 18 to 65, the patients had hyperthyroidism that was newly diagnosed and had lasted under 2 months. The diagnoses drew upon clinical symptoms, serum thyroxine and TRAb, thyroid ultrasound and orbital computed tomography. As to this clonotype: Its antigen is still unknown. A read error may produce the germline difference seen at one junction end.

TCR beta CDR3 region amplification was performed from RNA transcripts. HTBI primers were used for first-round RT-PCR of the TCR CDR3. One entry per CDR3 protein, called by TCRdb with MiXCR from the multiplex PCR reads. The sample has 800,000 or so distinct CDR3 sequences; over 35% are singletons. The germline V gene encodes CDR1 SEHNR and CDR2 FQNEAQ (reference sequence). The CDR3 is made up of 16 amino acids. The study's findings and limits: By a 13 V-J model, ophthalmopathy was set apart from stable hyperthyroidism. Blood also contained most expanded thyroid clonotypes above 0.001.

The sample comprised blood. The chain couples TRBV7-9 to TRBJ2-7, with D maybe TRBD2 (5 bases). The TCR was taken from a man aged 18 to 35 with Graves' hyperthyroidism. The CDR3 spells CASSQDDRGLSYEQYF. The DNA for the CDR3 is TGCGCCAGCAGCCAAGATGACCGCGGACTGTCTTACGAGCAGTACTTC.